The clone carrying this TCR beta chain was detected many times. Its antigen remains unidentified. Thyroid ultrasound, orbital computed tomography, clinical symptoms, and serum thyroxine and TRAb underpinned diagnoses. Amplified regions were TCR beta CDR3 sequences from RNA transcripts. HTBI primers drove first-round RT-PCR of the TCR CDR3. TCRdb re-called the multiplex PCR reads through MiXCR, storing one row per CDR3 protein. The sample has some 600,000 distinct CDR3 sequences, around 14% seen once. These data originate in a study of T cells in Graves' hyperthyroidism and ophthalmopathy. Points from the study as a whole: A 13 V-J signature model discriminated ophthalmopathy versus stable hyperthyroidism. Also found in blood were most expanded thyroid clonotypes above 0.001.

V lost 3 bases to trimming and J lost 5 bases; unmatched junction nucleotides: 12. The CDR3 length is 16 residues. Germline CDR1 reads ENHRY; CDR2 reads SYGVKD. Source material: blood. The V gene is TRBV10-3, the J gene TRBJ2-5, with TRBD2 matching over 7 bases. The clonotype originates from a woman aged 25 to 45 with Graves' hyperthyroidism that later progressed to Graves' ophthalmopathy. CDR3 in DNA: TGTGCCATCAGTGACCTGGTGGGAGGGCCGGAGGAGACCCAGTACTTC. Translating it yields CAISDLVGGPEETQYF.